This T cell receptor (beta chain) was sequenced for a study of blood T cell repertoires in COVID-19. Study at large: From the United States, Italy and Spain came samples of acute and convalescent COVID-19. PBMCs, B-cell-depleted T cells, or T cells were the source of the cDNA or gDNA that made up the material.

As processed by the authors: It was from reference gene primer amplification that nucleated cell counts were estimated. Here immunoSEQ multiplex PCR was the method, and the copy in TCRdb shows in-frame clones only, minus some. The DNA gave D and trimming, while V, J and clone size come from that table. Altogether over 200,000 clones are present, about 80% being singletons, with the ten largest covering over 3%. V dropped 5 bases and J dropped 2; count of bases not matched to a gene: 10. The germline CDR1 and CDR2 sequences are SGHRS and YFSETQ. The CDR3 runs to 17 residues. The rearrangement links TRBV5-1 to TRBJ2-1; 10 bases align to TRBD2. Sequencing was performed on peripheral blood. The source of this sequence is a woman of 80 years or more with acute or convalescent COVID-19. The CDR3, as DNA: TGCGCCAGCAGACCGGGGTATAGCGGGAGGACCTACAATGAGCAGTTCTTC. Protein: CASRPGYSGRTYNEQFF. The variable domain in full, completed from reference TRBV5-1 and TRBJ2-1, reads KAGVTQTPRYLIKTRGQQVTLSCSPISGHRSVSWYQQTPGQGLQFLFEYFSETQRNKGNFPGRFSGRQFSNSRSEMNVSTLELGDSALYLCASRPGYSGRTYNEQFFGPGTRLTVL.